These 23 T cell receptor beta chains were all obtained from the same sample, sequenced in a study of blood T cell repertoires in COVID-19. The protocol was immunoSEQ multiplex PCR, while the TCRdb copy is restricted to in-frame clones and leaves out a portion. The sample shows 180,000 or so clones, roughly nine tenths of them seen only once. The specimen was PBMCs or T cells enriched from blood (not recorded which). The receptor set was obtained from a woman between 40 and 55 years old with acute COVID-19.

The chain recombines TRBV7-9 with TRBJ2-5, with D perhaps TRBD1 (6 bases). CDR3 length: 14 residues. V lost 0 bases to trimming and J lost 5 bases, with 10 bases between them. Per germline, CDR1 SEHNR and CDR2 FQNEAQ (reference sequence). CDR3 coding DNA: TGTGCCAGCAGCTTAGCACAGGGCCTTGAGACCCAGTACTTC. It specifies CASSLAQGLETQYF. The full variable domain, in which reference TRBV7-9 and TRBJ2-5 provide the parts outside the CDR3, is DTGVSQNPRHKITKRGQNVTFRCDPISEHNRLYWYRQTLGQGPEFLTYFQNEAQLEKSRLLSDRFSAERPKGSFSTLEIQRTEQGDSAMYLCASSLAQGLETQYFGPGTRLLVL.

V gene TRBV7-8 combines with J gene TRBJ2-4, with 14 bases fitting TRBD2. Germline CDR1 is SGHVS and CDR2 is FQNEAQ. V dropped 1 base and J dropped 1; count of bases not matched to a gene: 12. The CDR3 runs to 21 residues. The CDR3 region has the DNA TGTGCCAGCAGCTTAGGGCTCCCGGGACTAGCGGGGGACAGGGCCAAAAACATTCAGTACTTC. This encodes CASSLGLPGLAGDRAKNIQYF.

The CDR3 DNA reads TGTGCCAGCAGCCATGCGGGAGGGATTGGCGGGGAGCTGTTTTTT. This translates into CASSHAGGIGGELFF. This chain connects TRBV3-1 (or the pseudogene TRBV3-2) to TRBJ2-2, with 9 bases aligning to TRBD2. The CDR3 has 15 amino acids. Trimming at V came to 3 bases and at J to 7 bases, leaving 6 bases not matched to a gene. The germline V gene encodes CDR1 LGHDT and CDR2 YNNKEL (reference sequence).

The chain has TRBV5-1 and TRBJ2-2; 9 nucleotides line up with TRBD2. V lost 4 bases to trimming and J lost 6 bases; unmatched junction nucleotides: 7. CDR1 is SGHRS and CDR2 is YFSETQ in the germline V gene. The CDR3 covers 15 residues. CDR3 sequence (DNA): TGCGCCAGCAGCCCATCCGGGACTAGCTCCGGGGAGCTGTTTTTT. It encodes CASSPSGTSSGELFF.

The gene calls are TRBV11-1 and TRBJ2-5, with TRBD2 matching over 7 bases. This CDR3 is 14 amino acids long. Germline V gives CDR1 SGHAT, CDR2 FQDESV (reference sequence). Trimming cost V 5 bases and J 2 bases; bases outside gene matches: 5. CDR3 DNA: TGTGCCAGCAGCCGTGGTAGCGGGCAAGAGACCCAGTACTTC. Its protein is CASSRGSGQETQYF.

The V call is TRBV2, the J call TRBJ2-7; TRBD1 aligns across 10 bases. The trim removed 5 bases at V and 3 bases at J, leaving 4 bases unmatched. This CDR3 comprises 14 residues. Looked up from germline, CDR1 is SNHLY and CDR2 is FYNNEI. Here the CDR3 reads CASSRDRGNYEQYF. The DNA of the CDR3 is TGTGCCAGCAGTCGGGACAGGGGAAACTACGAGCAGTACTTC.

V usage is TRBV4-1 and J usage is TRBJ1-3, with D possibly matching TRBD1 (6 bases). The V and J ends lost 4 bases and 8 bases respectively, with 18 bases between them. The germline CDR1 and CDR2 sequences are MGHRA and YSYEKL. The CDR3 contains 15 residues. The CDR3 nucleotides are TGCGCCAGCAGCCTATATACCAGGGGAGCGGACACCATATATTTT. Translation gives CASSLYTRGADTIYF.

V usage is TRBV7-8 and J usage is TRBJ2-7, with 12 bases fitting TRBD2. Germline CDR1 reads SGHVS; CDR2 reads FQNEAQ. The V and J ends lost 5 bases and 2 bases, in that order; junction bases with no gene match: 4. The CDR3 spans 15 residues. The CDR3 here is CASSGLAGSTYEQYF. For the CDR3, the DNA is TGTGCCAGCAGCGGACTAGCGGGGAGTACCTACGAGCAGTACTTC.

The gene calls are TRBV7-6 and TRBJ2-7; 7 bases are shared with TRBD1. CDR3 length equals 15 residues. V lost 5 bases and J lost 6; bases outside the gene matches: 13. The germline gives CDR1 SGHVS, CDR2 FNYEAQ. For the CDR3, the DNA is TGTGCCAGCAGCGGAACCGCCGGACAGGTCGCCGAGCAGTACTTC. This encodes CASSGTAGQVAEQYF.

The chain's CDR3 is CASSDRGLSYNEQFF. In DNA form, the CDR3 reads TGTGCCAGCAGTGACAGGGGGCTCTCCTACAATGAGCAGTTCTTC. The gene calls are TRBV2 and TRBJ2-1, with TRBD1 matching 8 bases. From germline, CDR1 is SNHLY and CDR2 FYNNEI. This CDR3 has 15 amino acids. Losses at the gene ends were 3 bases for V and 0 bases for J; bases not matched to a gene: 1.

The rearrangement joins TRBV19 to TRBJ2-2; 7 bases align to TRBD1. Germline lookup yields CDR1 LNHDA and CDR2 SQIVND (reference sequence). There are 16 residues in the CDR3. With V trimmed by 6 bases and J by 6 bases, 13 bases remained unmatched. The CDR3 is CASRTTGLSTAGELFF. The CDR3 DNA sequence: TGTGCCAGTAGGACGACAGGGTTGTCAACAGCCGGGGAGCTGTTTTTT.

CDR3 DNA: TGTGCCAGCAGCCCGTTGACGGGACTACCCTCAGAGCAGTACTTC. It specifies CASSPLTGLPSEQYF. This chain links TRBV7-9 with TRBJ2-7; 7 nucleotides match TRBD2. The CDR3 contains 15 residues. Germline-derived CDR1 and CDR2 are SEHNR and FQNEAQ (reference sequence). Trimming at V came to 5 bases and at J to 7 bases, leaving 14 bases not matched to a gene.

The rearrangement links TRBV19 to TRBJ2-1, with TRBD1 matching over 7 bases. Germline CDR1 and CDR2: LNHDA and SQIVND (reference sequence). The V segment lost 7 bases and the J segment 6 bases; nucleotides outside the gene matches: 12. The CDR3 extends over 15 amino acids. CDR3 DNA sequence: TGTGCCAGTACTCCCACAGGGGTAACCTCCAATGAGCAGTTCTTC. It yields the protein CASTPTGVTSNEQFF.

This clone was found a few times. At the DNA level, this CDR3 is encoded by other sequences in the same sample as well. The CDR3 sequence is CASSLGQGRTEAFF. DNA for the CDR3: TGCGCCAGCAGCTTGGGACAGGGTCGAACTGAAGCTTTCTTT. The V gene is TRBV5-1, the J gene TRBJ1-1; 7 positions agree with TRBD1. Germline CDR1 reads SGHRS; CDR2 reads YFSETQ. The junction had 4 bases not matched to a gene; V was cut back by 0 bases and J by 5 bases. This CDR3 is built from 14 residues.

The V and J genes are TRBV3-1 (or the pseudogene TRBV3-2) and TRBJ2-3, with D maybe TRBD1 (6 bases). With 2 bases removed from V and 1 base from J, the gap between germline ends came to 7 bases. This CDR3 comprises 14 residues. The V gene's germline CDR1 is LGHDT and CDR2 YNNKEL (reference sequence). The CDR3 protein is CASSQNRGTDTQYF. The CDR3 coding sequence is TGTGCCAGCAGCCAAAACAGGGGCACAGATACGCAGTATTTT.

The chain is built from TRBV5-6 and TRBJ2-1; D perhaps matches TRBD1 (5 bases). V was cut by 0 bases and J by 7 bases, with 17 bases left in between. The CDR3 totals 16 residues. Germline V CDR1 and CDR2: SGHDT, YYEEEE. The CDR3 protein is CASSLVGGQAWNEQFF. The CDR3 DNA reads TGTGCCAGCAGCTTGGTTGGCGGACAAGCGTGGAATGAGCAGTTCTTC.

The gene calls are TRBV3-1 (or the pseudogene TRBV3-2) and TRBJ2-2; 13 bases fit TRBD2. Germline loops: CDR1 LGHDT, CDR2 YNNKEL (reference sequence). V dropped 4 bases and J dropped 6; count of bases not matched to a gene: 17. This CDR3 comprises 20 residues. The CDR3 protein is CASSLKIIRTSGRTPGELFF. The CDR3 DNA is TGTGCCAGCAGCCTCAAGATAATCCGGACTAGCGGGAGAACGCCCGGGGAGCTGTTTTTT.

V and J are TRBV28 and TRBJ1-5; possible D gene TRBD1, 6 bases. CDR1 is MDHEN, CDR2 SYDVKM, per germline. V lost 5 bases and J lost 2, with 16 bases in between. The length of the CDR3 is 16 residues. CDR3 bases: TGTGCCAGCAGTCTCTGGGGGGGCGCGGGCAATCAGCCCCAGCATTTT. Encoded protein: CASSLWGGAGNQPQHF.

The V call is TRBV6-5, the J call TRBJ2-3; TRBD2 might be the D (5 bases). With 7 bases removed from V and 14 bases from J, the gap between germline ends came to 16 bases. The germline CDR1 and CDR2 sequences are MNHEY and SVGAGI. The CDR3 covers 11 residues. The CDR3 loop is CASKAAGPMYF. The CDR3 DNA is TGTGCCAGCAAAGCGGCAGGACCCATGTATTTT.

CDR3 in amino acids: CASSSPLRLAYEQYF. For the CDR3, the DNA is TGTGCCAGCAGTTCTCCTCTGCGTCTGGCCTACGAGCAGTACTTC. The rearrangement links TRBV28 to TRBJ2-7; unclear D gene. Trimming cost V 4 bases and J 2 bases, with 15 bases left between them. Germline CDR1 reads MDHEN; CDR2 reads SYDVKM. CDR3 length: 15 amino acids.

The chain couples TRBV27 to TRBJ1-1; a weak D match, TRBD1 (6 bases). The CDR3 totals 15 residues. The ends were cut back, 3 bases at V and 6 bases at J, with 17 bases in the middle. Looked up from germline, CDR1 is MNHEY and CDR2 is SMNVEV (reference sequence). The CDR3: CASSFLSGGPAEAFF. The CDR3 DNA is TGTGCCAGCAGTTTCCTTTCGGGGGGCCCGGCTGAAGCTTTCTTT.

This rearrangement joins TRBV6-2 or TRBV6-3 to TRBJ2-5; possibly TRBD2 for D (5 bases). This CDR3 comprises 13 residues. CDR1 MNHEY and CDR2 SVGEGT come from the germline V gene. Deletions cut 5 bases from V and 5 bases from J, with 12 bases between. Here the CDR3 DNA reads TGTGCCAGCAGTACTACTAGGTCTGAGACCCAGTACTTC. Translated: CASSTTRSETQYF.

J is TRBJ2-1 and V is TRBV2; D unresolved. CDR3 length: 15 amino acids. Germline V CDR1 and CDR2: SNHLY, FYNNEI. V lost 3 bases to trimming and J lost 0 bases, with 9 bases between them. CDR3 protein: CASSDELSSYNEQFF. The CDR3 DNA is TGTGCCAGCAGTGACGAACTTAGCTCCTACAATGAGCAGTTCTTC.